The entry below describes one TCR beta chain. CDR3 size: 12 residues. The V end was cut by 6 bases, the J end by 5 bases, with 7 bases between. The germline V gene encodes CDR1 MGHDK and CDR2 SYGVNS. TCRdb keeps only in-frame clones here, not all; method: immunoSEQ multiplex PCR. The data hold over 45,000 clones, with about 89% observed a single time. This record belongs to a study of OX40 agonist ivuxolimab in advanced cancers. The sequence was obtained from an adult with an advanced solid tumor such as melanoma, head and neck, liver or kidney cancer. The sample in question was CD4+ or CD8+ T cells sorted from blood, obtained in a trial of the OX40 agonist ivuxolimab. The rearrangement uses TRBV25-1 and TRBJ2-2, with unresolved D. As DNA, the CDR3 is TGTGCCAGCAGCCTACTAACCGGGGAGCTGTTTTTT. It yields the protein CASSLLTGELFF.